A selection of T cell receptor beta chains follows, all from one sample in a study of regulatory and conventional T cells in RAG deficiency. The protocol was immunoSEQ multiplex PCR, while the TCRdb copy is restricted to in-frame clones and leaves out a portion. The sample includes 25,000 to 35,000 clones, approximately 96% of them seen just once. These same data were also listed under a study on regulatory T cells.

The sequencing input was CD25- CD4+ T cells sorted from blood. The origin of the receptors is a human donor in good health. The CDR3 runs from the conserved cysteine through the conserved F or W. The order of the fields is V gene, J gene, D gene, CDR3 protein. D genes are given only for firm matches.

>TRBV19|TRBJ2-5|NA
CASSILDSWETQYF
>TRBV5-4|TRBJ2-1|NA
CASSRGTSSSYNEQFF
>TRBV19|TRBJ2-3|TRBD1
CASRDRADTQYF
>TRBV5-1|TRBJ1-4|NA
CASSLGGLANEKLFF
>TRBV6-1|TRBJ2-2|TRBD1
CASSWTGNTGELFF
>TRBV18|TRBJ1-1|TRBD1
CASSKTGGSPVNTEAFF
>TRBV7-2|TRBJ1-1|TRBD1
CASSWQRDRVRHTEAFF
>TRBV11-3|TRBJ2-5|NA
CASSYAGGEAQYF
>TRBV27|TRBJ2-1|TRBD1
CASGRDRGRNNEQFF
>TRBV7-8|TRBJ2-1|NA
CASSPQGVYNEQFF
>TRBV2|TRBJ2-7|TRBD1
CASGRDRGPGEQYF
>TRBV5-1|TRBJ1-1|NA
CASRVGSNTEAFF
>TRBV7-8|TRBJ2-2|TRBD2
CASSFLAGGNTGELFF
>TRBV19|TRBJ1-5|NA
CASSIGSGVSNQPQHF
>TRBV10-1|TRBJ2-1|TRBD2
CANYSSLAGKPNEQFF
>TRBV7-2|TRBJ2-3|TRBD2
CASSLGGLAADTQYF
>TRBV19|TRBJ2-7|TRBD2
CASSFAGEGWTYEQYF
>TRBV5-4|TRBJ1-2|NA
CASSLVRQGREGYTF
>TRBV5-1|TRBJ2-4|TRBD1
CASSLGQGAGKNIQYF
>TRBV7-6|TRBJ2-3|NA
CASSPATGEADTQYF
>TRBV23-1|TRBJ1-5|TRBD1
CASSQSRQGHSNQPQHF
>TRBV6-6|TRBJ1-4|TRBD1
CASRDTDREGEKLFF
>TRBV5-4|TRBJ2-2|TRBD1
CASRGQENTGELFF
>TRBV29-1|TRBJ2-7|NA
CSVEVRLGQGEQYF
>TRBV7-2|TRBJ2-2|NA
CASSRRLVHTGELFF
>TRBV30|TRBJ1-5|NA
CAWKGSGHTPQHF
>TRBV30|TRBJ1-5|TRBD1
CAWTGGGDQPQHF